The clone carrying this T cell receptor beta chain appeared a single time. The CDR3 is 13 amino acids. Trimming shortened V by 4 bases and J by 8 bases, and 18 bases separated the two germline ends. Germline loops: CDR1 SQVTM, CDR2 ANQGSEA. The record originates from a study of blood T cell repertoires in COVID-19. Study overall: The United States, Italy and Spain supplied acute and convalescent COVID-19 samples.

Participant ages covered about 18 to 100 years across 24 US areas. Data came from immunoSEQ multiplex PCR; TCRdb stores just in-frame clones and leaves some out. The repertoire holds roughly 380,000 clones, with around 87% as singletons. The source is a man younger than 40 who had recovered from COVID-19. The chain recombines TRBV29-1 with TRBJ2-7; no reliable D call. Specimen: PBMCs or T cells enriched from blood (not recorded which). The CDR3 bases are TGCAGCGTTGGCGAATTAAAGTCTACGCAGCAGTACTTC. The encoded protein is CSVGELKSTQQYF.